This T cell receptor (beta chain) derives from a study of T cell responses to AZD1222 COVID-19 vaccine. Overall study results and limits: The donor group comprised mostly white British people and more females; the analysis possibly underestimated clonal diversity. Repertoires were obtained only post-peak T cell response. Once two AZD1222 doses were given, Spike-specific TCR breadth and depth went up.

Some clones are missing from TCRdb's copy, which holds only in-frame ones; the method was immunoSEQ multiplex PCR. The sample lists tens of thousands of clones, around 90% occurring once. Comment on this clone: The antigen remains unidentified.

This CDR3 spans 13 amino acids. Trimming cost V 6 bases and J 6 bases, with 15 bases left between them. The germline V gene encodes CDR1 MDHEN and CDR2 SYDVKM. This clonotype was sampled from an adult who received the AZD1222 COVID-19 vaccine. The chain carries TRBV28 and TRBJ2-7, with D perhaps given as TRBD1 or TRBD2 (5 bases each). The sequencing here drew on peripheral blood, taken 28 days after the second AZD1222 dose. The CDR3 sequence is CASRGDLRSEQYF. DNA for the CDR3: TGTGCCAGCAGGGGGGATTTGAGGAGCGAGCAGTACTTC. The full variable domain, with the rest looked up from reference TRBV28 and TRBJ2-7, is DVKVTQSSRYLVKRTGEKVFLECVQDMDHENMFWYRQDPGLGLRLIYFSYDVKMKEKGDIPEGYSVSREKKERFSLILESASTNQTSMYLCASRGDLRSEQYFGPGTRLTVT.